This entry concerns a single T cell receptor beta chain. This sample was taken from a study of blood T cell repertoires in COVID-19. Across the study: Acute-phase and convalescent COVID-19 samples originated in the United States, Italy and Spain. PBMCs, B-cell-depleted T cells, or T cells provided the cDNA or gDNA that made up the material.

The CDR3 runs to 15 residues. Germline CDR1 reads SEHNR; CDR2 reads FQNEAQ (reference sequence). The ends lost 6 bases at V and 8 bases at J; junction bases unmatched: 10. Profiling relied on immunoSEQ multiplex PCR, and the TCRdb table lists in-frame clones only, not all of them. The sample gives about 350,000 clones, 88% of which show up once; approximately 0.93% is in the top ten. This sequence was found in a woman in her thirties who had been exposed to COVID-19. The chain uses TRBV7-9 and TRBJ1-4, with 9 bases matching TRBD1. The sample taken for sequencing was PBMCs or T cells enriched from blood (not recorded which). CDR3 bases: TGTGCCAGCAGGCCTAGACAGGGGGAGAGCGAAAAACTGTTTTTT. Its protein is CASRPRQGESEKLFF.